This TCR beta chain was sequenced during a study of blood T cell repertoires in COVID-19. Study information: The United States, Italy and Spain provided the acute and convalescent COVID-19 samples.

Produced via immunoSEQ multiplex PCR; TCRdb's table is partial and in-frame only. The data show 380,000 or so clones, about 88% seen once. The sample holds one count of this clone. The CDR3 contains 14 residues. The V gene's germline CDR1 is KGHDR and CDR2 SFDVKD. Unmatched junction bases numbered 7, after V lost 4 bases and J lost 12 bases. This TCR was sampled from a woman in her sixties or seventies with COVID-19, enrolled during active disease. Source material: peripheral blood. This sequence joins TRBV24-1 and TRBJ2-3, with 12 bases that match TRBD2. CDR3 region: CATSEGPSGGAQYF. DNA of the CDR3: TGTGCCACCAGTGAAGGCCCTAGCGGGGGGGCCCAGTATTTT.